This T cell receptor (beta chain) was captured in a study of neurological immune-mediated disorders. The cDNA was produced through 5'RACE with 10-nucleotide random UMIs. TCRdb called the 5' RACE reads again in MiXCR, with one record for every CDR3 protein. The sample records 35,000 to 40,000 distinct CDR3 sequences, under 9.5% being singletons. With regard to this clonotype: The antigen is not known.

Germline CDR1 SEHNR, CDR2 FQNEAQ (reference sequence). The CDR3 is made up of 18 amino acids. V shed 5 bases and J shed 0 bases, with 17 bases lying between them. Individuals who volunteered at a blood bank located in Maryland, USA, made up the group of healthy controls. Study-level findings and limits: HTLV-1-associated myelopathy had the most TCR clonal expansion, and multiple sclerosis had the least, less than healthy controls. The absence of any CDR3 amino acid sequence shared by expanded clones across subjects suggests that repertoires were private in all groups.

This chain connects TRBV7-9 to TRBJ1-6; D not resolved. Sequencing was carried out using PBMCs. The receptor's source is a woman aged 35 to 49 in good health. The CDR3 DNA follows: TGTGCCAGCAGCCGGAGCTCGACGACAAGCTCCTATAATTCACCCCTCCACTTT. The encoded protein is CASSRSSTTSSYNSPLHF.